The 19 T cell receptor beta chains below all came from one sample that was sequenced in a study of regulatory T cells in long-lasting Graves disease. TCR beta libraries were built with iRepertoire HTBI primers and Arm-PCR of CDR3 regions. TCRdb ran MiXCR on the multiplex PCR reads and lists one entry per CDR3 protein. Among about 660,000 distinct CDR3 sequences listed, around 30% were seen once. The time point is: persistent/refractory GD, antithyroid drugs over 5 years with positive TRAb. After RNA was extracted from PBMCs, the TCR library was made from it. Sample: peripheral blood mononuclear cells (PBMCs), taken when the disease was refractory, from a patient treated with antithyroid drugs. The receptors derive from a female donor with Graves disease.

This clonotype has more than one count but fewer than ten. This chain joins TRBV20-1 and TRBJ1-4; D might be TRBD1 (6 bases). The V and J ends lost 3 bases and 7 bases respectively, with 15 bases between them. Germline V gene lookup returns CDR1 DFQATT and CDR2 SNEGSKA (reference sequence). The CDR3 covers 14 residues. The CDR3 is CSASPQGWGEKLFF. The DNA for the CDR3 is TGCAGTGCTAGTCCGCAGGGGTGGGGTGAAAAACTGTTTTTT.

The CDR3 is CSAEPGQGLYEQYF. The CDR3 DNA follows: TGCAGTGCTGAGCCGGGACAGGGTCTTTACGAGCAGTACTTC. This chain joins TRBV20-1 and TRBJ2-7, with 9 nucleotides matching TRBD1. The CDR3 has 14 amino acids. Trimming at V came to 5 bases and at J to 4 bases, leaving 9 bases not matched to a gene. The germline V gene has CDR1 DFQATT and CDR2 SNEGSKA (reference sequence).

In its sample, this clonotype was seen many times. CDR3 amino acids: CASSYAGGLSMNTEAFF. In nucleotides, the CDR3 is TGTGCCAGCAGTTACGCAGGAGGACTCAGCATGAACACTGAAGCTTTCTTT. The chain joins TRBV6-5 to TRBJ1-1, with no clear D. This CDR3 spans 17 amino acids. Germline assignment: CDR1 MNHEY and CDR2 SVGAGI. V lost 2 bases to trimming and J lost 0 bases, with 16 bases between them.

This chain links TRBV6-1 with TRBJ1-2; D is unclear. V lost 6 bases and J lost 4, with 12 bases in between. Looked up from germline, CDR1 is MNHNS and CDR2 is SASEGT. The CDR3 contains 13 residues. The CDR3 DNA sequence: TGTGCCAGCAGCGTAATAGCTGGCTATGGCTACACCTTC. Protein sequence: CASSVIAGYGYTF.

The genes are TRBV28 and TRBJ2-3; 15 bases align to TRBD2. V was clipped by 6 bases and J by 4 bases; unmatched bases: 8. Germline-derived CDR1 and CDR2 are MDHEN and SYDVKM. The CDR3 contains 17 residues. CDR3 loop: CASSRWTSGRAPDTQYF. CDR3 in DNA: TGTGCCAGCAGCCGATGGACTAGCGGGAGGGCCCCAGATACGCAGTATTTT.

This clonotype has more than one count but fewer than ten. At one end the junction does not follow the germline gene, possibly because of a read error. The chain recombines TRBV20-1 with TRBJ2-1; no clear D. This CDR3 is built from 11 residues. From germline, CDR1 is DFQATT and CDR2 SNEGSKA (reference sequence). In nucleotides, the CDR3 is TGCAGTGCGAGAGATCCCGGTGAGCAGTTCTTC. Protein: CSARDPGEQFF.

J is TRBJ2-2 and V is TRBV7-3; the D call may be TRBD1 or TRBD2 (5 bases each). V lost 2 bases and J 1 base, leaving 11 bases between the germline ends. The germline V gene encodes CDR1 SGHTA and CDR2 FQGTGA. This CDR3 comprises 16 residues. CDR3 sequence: CASSLVGDLNTGELFF. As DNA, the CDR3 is TGTGCCAGCAGCTTAGTAGGGGACCTGAACACCGGGGAGCTGTTTTTT.

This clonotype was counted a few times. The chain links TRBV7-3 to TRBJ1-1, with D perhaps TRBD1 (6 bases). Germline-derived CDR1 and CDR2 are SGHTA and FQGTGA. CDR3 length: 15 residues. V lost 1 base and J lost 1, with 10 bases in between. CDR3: CASSLIPGANTEAFF. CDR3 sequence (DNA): TGTGCCAGCAGCTTAATTCCAGGGGCGAACACTGAAGCTTTCTTT.

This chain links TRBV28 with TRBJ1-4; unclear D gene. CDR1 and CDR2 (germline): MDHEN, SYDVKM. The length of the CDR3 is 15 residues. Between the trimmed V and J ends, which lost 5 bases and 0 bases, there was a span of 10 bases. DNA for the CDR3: TGTGCCAGCAGTCCTCCGTTAGCAACTAATGAAAAACTGTTTTTT. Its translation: CASSPPLATNEKLFF.

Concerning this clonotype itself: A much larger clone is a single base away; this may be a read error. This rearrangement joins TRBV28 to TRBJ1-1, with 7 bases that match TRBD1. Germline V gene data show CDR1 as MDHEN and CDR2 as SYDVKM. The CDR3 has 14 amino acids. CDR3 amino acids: CVSSQRDRVIGAFF. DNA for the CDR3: TGTGTCAGCAGTCAACGAGACAGGGTGATCGGAGCTTTCTTT.

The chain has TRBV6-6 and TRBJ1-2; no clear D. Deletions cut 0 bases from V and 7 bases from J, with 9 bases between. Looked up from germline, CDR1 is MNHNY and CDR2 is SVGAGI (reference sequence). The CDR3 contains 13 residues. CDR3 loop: CASSYSTAGGYTF. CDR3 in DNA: TGTGCCAGCAGTTACTCGACGGCCGGTGGCTACACCTTC.

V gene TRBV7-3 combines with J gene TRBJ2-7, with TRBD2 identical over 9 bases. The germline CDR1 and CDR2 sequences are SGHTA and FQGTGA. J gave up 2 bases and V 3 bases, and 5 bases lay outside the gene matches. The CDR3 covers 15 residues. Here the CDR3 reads CASSFSAGGPYEQYF. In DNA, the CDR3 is TGTGCCAGCAGCTTTTCAGCGGGAGGTCCCTACGAGCAGTACTTC. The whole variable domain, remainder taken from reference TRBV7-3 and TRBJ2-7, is GAGVSQTPSNKVTEKGKYVELRCDPISGHTALYWYRQSLGQGPEFLIYFQGTGAADDSGLPNDRFFAVRPEGSVSTLKIQRTERGDSAVYLCASSFSAGGPYEQYFGPGTRLTVT.

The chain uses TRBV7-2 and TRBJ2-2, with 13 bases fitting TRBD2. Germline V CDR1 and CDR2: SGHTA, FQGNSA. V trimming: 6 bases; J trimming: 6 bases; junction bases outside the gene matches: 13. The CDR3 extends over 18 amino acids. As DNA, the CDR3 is TGTGCCAGCAGTCAGAACCGGGGACTAGCGGGGAAAGCCGGGGAGCTGTTTTTT. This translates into CASSQNRGLAGKAGELFF.

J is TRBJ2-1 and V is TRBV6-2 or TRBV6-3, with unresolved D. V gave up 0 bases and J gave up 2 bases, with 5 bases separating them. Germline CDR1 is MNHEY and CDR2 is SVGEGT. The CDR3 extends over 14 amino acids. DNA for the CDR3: TGTGCCAGCAGTTACTCCCAGACCTACAATGAGCAGTTCTTC. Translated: CASSYSQTYNEQFF.

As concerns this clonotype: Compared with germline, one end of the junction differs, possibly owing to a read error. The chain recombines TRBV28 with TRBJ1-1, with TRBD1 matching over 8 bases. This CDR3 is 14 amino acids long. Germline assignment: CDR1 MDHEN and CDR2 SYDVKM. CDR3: CAGSLTGVGTEAFF. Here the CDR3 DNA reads TGTGCCGGCAGTTTGACAGGGGTGGGCACTGAAGCTTTCTTT.

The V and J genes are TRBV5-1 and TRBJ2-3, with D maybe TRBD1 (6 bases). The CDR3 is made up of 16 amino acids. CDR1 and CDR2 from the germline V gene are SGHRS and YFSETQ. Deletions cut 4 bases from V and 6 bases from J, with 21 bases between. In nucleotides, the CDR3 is TGCGCCAGCAGCGAGGGGACAAGGCTCTCGGTTGATACGCAGTATTTT. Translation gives CASSEGTRLSVDTQYF.

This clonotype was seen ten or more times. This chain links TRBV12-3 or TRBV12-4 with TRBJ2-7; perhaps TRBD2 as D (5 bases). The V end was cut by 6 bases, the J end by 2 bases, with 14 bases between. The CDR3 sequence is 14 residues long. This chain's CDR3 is CASSPDYSPYEQYF. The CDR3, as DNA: TGTGCCAGCAGCCCAGACTACTCCCCCTACGAGCAGTACTTC.

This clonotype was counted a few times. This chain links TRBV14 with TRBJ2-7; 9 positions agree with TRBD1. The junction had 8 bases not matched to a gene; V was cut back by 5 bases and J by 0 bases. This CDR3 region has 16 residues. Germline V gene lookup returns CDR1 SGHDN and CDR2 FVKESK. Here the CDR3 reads CASSAETGGNSYEQYF. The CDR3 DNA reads TGTGCCAGCAGCGCCGAAACAGGGGGCAACTCCTACGAGCAGTACTTC.

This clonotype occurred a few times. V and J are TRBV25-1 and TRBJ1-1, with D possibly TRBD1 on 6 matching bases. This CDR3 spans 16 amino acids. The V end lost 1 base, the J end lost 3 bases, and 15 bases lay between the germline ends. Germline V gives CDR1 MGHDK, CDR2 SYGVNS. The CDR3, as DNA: TGTGCCAGCAGTGAATTTGGCAGGGGAGGGTACACTGAAGCTTTCTTT. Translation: CASSEFGRGGYTEAFF.